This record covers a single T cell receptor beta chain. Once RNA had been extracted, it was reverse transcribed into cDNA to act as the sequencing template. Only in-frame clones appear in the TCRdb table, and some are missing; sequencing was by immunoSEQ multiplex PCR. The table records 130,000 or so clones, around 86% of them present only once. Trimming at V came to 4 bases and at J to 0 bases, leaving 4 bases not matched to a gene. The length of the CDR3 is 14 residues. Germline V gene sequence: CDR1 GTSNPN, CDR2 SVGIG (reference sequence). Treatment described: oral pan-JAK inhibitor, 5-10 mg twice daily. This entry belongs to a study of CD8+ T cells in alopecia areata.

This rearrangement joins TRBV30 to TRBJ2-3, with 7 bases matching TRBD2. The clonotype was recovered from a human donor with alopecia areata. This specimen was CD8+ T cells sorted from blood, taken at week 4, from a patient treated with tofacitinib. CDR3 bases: TGTGCCTGGACCTTACTAGCGAGCACAGATACGCAGTATTTT. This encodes CAWTLLASTDTQYF.